The 21 T cell receptor beta chains in this list originate from one sample, sequenced in a study of response to subunit inactivated influenza vaccine. Via MiXCR, TCRdb re-called the RT-PCR reads, giving one row per CDR3 protein. This table holds under 550,000 distinct CDR3 sequences, approximately 7.8% found once. The starting material was PBMCs from blood, obtained approximately 25 months after vaccination. The receptors originated from a man between 45 and 75 years old who received an inactivated influenza vaccine.

This clonotype was observed a handful of times. V gene TRBV12-3 or TRBV12-4 combines with J gene TRBJ1-4; no clear D gene. The germline V and J ends were trimmed by 10 bases and 3 bases, with 15 bases remaining between them. The CDR3 has 14 amino acids. The CDR3 bases are TGTGCCACCGGGTTTGGAGGCTCTAATGAAAAACTGTTTTTT. This sequence encodes CATGFGGSNEKLFF.

This clonotype was seen only a few times. This chain links TRBV7-2 with TRBJ2-4; TRBD2 aligns across 8 bases. CDR1 SGHTA and CDR2 FQGNSA come from the germline V gene. Trimming took 2 bases from V and 4 from J; bases not matched to a gene: 4. This CDR3 spans 15 amino acids. CDR3 protein: CASSLSSSGKNIQYF. DNA for the CDR3: TGTGCCAGCAGCTTATCGTCTAGCGGGAAAAACATTCAGTACTTC.

This clonotype was detected a few times. The CDR3 DNA reads TGCGCCAGCAGCCAAGAATCTCCGGACAGGGGGTTTTCCTACAATGAGCAGTTCTTC. As protein: CASSQESPDRGFSYNEQFF. The chain employs TRBV4-3 and TRBJ2-1, with TRBD1 matching 10 bases. Germline-derived CDR1 and CDR2 are LGHNA and YSLEER. With V trimmed by 0 bases and J by 1 base, 9 bases remained unmatched. CDR3 length equals 19 residues.

This clonotype appeared a few times. This chain connects TRBV20-1 to TRBJ2-3; D tentatively reads TRBD1 or TRBD2 (5 bases each). V lost 6 bases, J lost 0 bases, and 19 bases lay in between. The CDR3 covers 16 residues. Germline V CDR1 and CDR2: DFQATT, SNEGSKA (reference sequence). The chain's CDR3 is CSADRWGPTSTDTQYF. Written as DNA, the CDR3 is TGCAGTGCAGACCGTTGGGGACCGACGAGCACAGATACGCAGTATTTT.

This clonotype was found a few times. The chain uses TRBV24-1 and TRBJ2-2; 7 nucleotides align to TRBD1. J gave up 4 bases and V 8 bases, and 9 bases lay outside the gene matches. The length of the CDR3 is 15 residues. CDR1 is KGHDR, CDR2 SFDVKD, per germline. The CDR3 reads CATNTGTASTGELFF. Here the CDR3 DNA reads TGTGCCACCAACACCGGGACAGCTAGCACCGGGGAGCTGTTTTTT.

This clonotype was observed a few times. The chain is built from TRBV7-2 and TRBJ2-7; no clear D. Germline V gives CDR1 SGHTA, CDR2 FQGNSA. The CDR3 consists of 16 residues. V lost 2 bases, J lost 2 bases, and 16 bases lay in between. The CDR3 DNA sequence: TGTGCCAGCAGCTTAAACACCTTCCGTCTTACCTACGAGCAGTACTTC. This codes for CASSLNTFRLTYEQYF.

The J gene is TRBJ2-3, the V gene TRBV28; the D is unclear. The CDR3 covers 10 residues. Germline values: CDR1 MDHEN, CDR2 SYDVKM. The germline V and J ends were trimmed by 5 bases and 11 bases, with 8 bases remaining between them. The CDR3 bases are TGTGCCAGCAGTAGGTGGCTGCAGTATTTT. This sequence encodes CASSRWLQYF. Full variable domain (outside the CDR3, taken from reference TRBV28 and TRBJ2-3): DVKVTQSSRYLVKRTGEKVFLECVQDMDHENMFWYRQDPGLGLRLIYFSYDVKMKEKGDIPEGYSVSREKKERFSLILESASTNQTSMYLCASSRWLQYFGPGTRLTVL.

This chain uses TRBV7-6 with TRBJ2-2; no firm D call. CDR3 length equals 16 residues. CDR1 and CDR2 (germline): SGHVS, FNYEAQ. Trimming took off 1 base at V and 0 bases at J, with 9 bases between the two ends. The CDR3 coding sequence is TGTGCCAGCAGCTTAGGCAGGCCTGCGAACACCGGGGAGCTGTTTTTT. Its protein is CASSLGRPANTGELFF.

This clonotype appeared a few times. The V and J genes are TRBV5-5 and TRBJ1-6; 9 bases align to TRBD1. Losses at the gene ends were 0 bases for V and 7 bases for J; bases not matched to a gene: 8. The germline V gene encodes CDR1 SGHKS and CDR2 YYEKEE (reference sequence). The length of the CDR3 is 17 residues. CDR3 residues: CASSLEGTGYPNSPLHF. Written as DNA, the CDR3 is TGTGCCAGCAGCTTGGAAGGGACAGGGTATCCAAATTCACCCCTCCACTTT.

The chain links TRBV6-1 to TRBJ2-3, with 9 bases aligning to TRBD1. The CDR3 extends over 16 amino acids. The ends lost 2 bases at V and 6 bases at J; junction bases unmatched: 9. Germline values: CDR1 MNHNS, CDR2 SASEGT. The CDR3 DNA sequence: TGTGCCAGCAGTGAATCCCGGACAGGGGCGTGGGATACGCAGTATTTT. Amino acids: CASSESRTGAWDTQYF.

This clonotype has only a few counts. V and J are TRBV20-1 and TRBJ2-4; TRBD2 matches at 10 bases. Germline CDR1 reads DFQATT; CDR2 reads SNEGSKA (reference sequence). The CDR3 totals 12 residues. The CDR3: CRASGGADIQYF. In DNA form, the CDR3 reads TGCAGGGCAAGCGGGGGGGCCGACATTCAGTACTTC.

The chain combines TRBV6-2 or TRBV6-3 with TRBJ2-7, with TRBD2 matching 11 bases. The CDR3 is made up of 17 amino acids. The V gene's germline CDR1 is MNHEY and CDR2 SVGEGT. With 6 bases clipped from V and 4 bases from J, the junction kept 14 bases outside the gene matches. CDR3 bases: TGTGCCAGCAGCAGCACAACTTCTAGCGGGAGGATGTACGAGCAGTACTTC. This sequence encodes CASSSTTSSGRMYEQYF.

A few counts support this clonotype. The chain joins TRBV6-1 to TRBJ1-3; D is unclear. Germline V gene lookup returns CDR1 MNHNS and CDR2 SASEGT. This CDR3 is built from 12 residues. Trimming stripped 6 bases from V and 9 bases from J, with 12 bases between. CDR3 protein: CASSHAMSTIYF. For the CDR3, the DNA is TGTGCCAGCAGCCACGCGATGAGCACCATATATTTT.

This clonotype appeared a few times. The genes are TRBV5-6 and TRBJ1-1, with D possibly matching TRBD1 (6 bases). Germline V gene data show CDR1 as SGHDT and CDR2 as YYEEEE. This CDR3 contains 15 residues. V gave up 3 bases and J gave up 4 bases, with 16 bases separating them. Here the CDR3 reads CASSWATGLGTEAFF. CDR3 bases: TGTGCCAGCAGCTGGGCCACAGGGTTGGGCACTGAAGCTTTCTTT. Variable domain in full (rest from reference TRBV5-6 and TRBJ1-1): DAGVTQSPTHLIKTRGQQVTLRCSPKSGHDTVSWYQQALGQGPQFIFQYYEEEERQRGNFPDRFSGHQFPNYSSELNVNALLLGDSALYLCASSWATGLGTEAFFGQGTRLTVV.

In this sample, this clonotype turned up a few times. This chain links TRBV15 with TRBJ2-1; 8 bases match TRBD2. The germline V gene has CDR1 LNHNV and CDR2 YYDKDF (reference sequence). This CDR3 is built from 15 residues. V dropped 1 base and J dropped 4; count of bases not matched to a gene: 3. This CDR3 is CATSRGGTRYNEQFF. In nucleotides, the CDR3 is TGTGCCACCAGCAGAGGGGGGACTAGATACAATGAGCAGTTCTTC.

Ten or more counts support this clonotype. V usage is TRBV12-3 or TRBV12-4 and J usage is TRBJ2-1; 11 nucleotides match TRBD2. Trimming took 6 bases from V and 12 from J; bases not matched to a gene: 4. There are 12 residues in the CDR3. CDR3 region: CASSYTSGGQFF. The DNA of the CDR3 is TGTGCCAGCAGCTATACTAGCGGGGGGCAGTTCTTC.

The V call is TRBV20-1, the J call TRBJ1-1, with a tentative D call TRBD1 (5 bases). Trimming removed 0 bases at V and 5 bases at J, with 13 bases between. Germline CDR1 is DFQATT and CDR2 is SNEGSKA (reference sequence). The CDR3 contains 14 residues. CDR3 sequence: CSARDGAGRTEAFF. CDR3 bases: TGCAGTGCTAGAGATGGGGCAGGTCGGACTGAAGCTTTCTTT.

This clonotype was found a few times. The CDR3 region is CASSARTGRGWNTEAFF. DNA for the CDR3: TGTGCCAGCAGCGCTAGGACAGGCCGAGGGTGGAACACTGAAGCTTTCTTT. V and J are TRBV7-9 and TRBJ1-1; 7 positions match TRBD1. From germline, CDR1 is SEHNR and CDR2 FQNEAQ (reference sequence). V shed 5 bases and J 1 base; nucleotides not matched to a gene: 13. This CDR3 is 17 amino acids long.

The chain uses TRBV2 and TRBJ1-5; D not resolved. The CDR3 is 13 residues long. The germline V gene encodes CDR1 SNHLY and CDR2 FYNNEI. V was cut by 6 bases and J by 0 bases, with 6 bases left in between. The chain's CDR3 is CASRVYSNQPQHF. In DNA form, the CDR3 reads TGTGCCAGCAGGGTTTATAGCAATCAGCCCCAGCATTTT.

This clonotype was recorded a few times. The chain joins TRBV12-3 or TRBV12-4 to TRBJ1-2; weak D call: TRBD1 (5 bases). This CDR3 comprises 16 residues. V lost 4 bases, J lost 7 bases, and 22 bases lay in between. The CDR3 bases are TGTGCCAGCAGTTCCTCATTAAGGGGAGGGGAACGTGGCTACACCTTC. Translated: CASSSSLRGGERGYTF.

In DNA form, the CDR3 reads TGTGCCAGCACCTTAGCTGGCGCCTATGGCTACACCTTC. Translated, it gives CASTLAGAYGYTF. This chain joins TRBV12-3 or TRBV12-4 and TRBJ1-2; D is uncertain. The ends were cut back, 7 bases at V and 4 bases at J, with 13 bases in the middle. This CDR3 is 13 amino acids long.